The rows below give T cell receptor beta chains drawn from one sample of a study of blood T cell repertoires in COVID-19. TCRdb keeps only in-frame clones here, not all; method: immunoSEQ multiplex PCR. The sample shows tens of thousands of clones, about 90% of them seen only once. The material sequenced was peripheral blood. All receptors derive from a man in his sixties or seventies with acute or convalescent COVID-19. The CDR3 runs from the conserved cysteine through the conserved F or W. The D gene is left open where the match is weak. Size tells how often a clone was seen (once, few, many) or the class of an expanded clone, and some rows leave it out.

d_gene | j_gene | v_gene | abundance | CDR3aa | CDR3nt
. | TRBJ1-4 | TRBV7-2 | . | CASSLGQAEKLFF | TGTGCCAGCAGCTTAGGACAGGCTGAAAAACTGTTTTTT
. | TRBJ2-1 | TRBV27 | . | CASSFGTGADNEQFF | TGTGCCAGCAGTTTTGGGACGGGAGCGGACAATGAGCAGTTCTTC
TRBD1 | TRBJ1-2 | TRBV3-1/TRBV3-2 | . | CASSQDDQGQGAEGYAF | TGTGCCAGCAGCCAAGATGATCAGGGACAGGGGGCGGAAGGTTACGCCTTC
TRBD2 | TRBJ2-1 | TRBV27 | . | CASSSAGTSYNEQFF | TGTGCCAGCAGTTCCGCCGGGACTAGTTACAATGAGCAGTTCTTC
. | TRBJ2-7 | TRBV23-1 | . | CASSQEPQAYSYEQYF | TGCGCCAGCAGTCAAGAGCCACAGGCATACTCCTACGAGCAGTACTTC
TRBD1 | TRBJ2-3 | TRBV5-1 | once | CASSLGQGADTQYF | TGCGCCAGCAGCTTGGGACAGGGCGCAGATACGCAGTATTTT
. | TRBJ1-1 | TRBV28 | . | CASSLPGVNTEAFF | TGTGCCAGCAGTTTGCCGGGAGTGAACACTGAAGCTTTCTTT
. | TRBJ2-3 | TRBV6-1 | . | CASSESGTDTQYF | TGTGCCAGCAGTGAGAGCGGGACAGATACGCAGTATTTT
. | TRBJ1-5 | TRBV19 | . | CASSNLYQPQHF | TGTGCCAGTAGTAACCTATATCAGCCCCAGCATTTT
. | TRBJ2-1 | TRBV24-1 | . | CATSDSMAGSSYNEQFF | TGTGCCACCAGTGATTCAATGGCGGGAAGCTCCTACAATGAGCAGTTCTTC
TRBD2 | TRBJ2-3 | TRBV24-1 | . | CATSGLSGGLQDTQYF | TGTGCCACCAGTGGCTTAAGCGGGGGGCTCCAGGATACGCAGTATTTT
. | TRBJ1-6 | TRBV3-1/TRBV3-2 | . | CASSQAQRSPLHF | TGTGCCAGCAGCCAAGCTCAGCGGTCACCCCTCCACTTT
TRBD2 | TRBJ2-1 | TRBV5-6 | . | CASSFGLDMSYNEQFF | TGTGCCAGCAGCTTCGGACTAGATATGTCCTACAATGAGCAGTTCTTC
. | TRBJ2-5 | TRBV5-1 | . | CASSLGNRGGETQYF | TGCGCCAGCAGCTTGGGCAACCGGGGTGGGGAGACCCAGTACTTC
TRBD1 | TRBJ1-5 | TRBV2 | . | CAGSPDRGNQPQHF | TGTGCCGGATCTCCCGACAGGGGCAATCAGCCCCAGCATTTT
TRBD2 | TRBJ2-3 | TRBV14 | once | CASSLLAGGTDTQYF | TGTGCCAGCAGCCTACTAGCGGGGGGCACAGATACGCAGTATTTT
TRBD1 | TRBJ2-2 | TRBV10-3 | . | CAISESTGTGELFF | TGTGCCATCAGTGAGTCGACAGGGACCGGGGAGCTGTTTTTT
TRBD2 | TRBJ2-1 | TRBV5-1 | . | CASSSPSGSSYNEQFF | TGCGCCAGCAGCAGTCCTAGCGGGTCCTCCTACAATGAGCAGTTCTTC
. | TRBJ1-1 | TRBV7-9 | . | CASSLGGVRSTEAFF | TGTGCCAGCAGCTTAGGGGGGGTCCGTAGCACTGAAGCTTTCTTT
TRBD1 | TRBJ1-1 | TRBV19 | . | CASTRQGVNTEAFF | TGTGCCAGTACTCGCCAGGGGGTGAACACTGAAGCTTTCTTT
TRBD1 | TRBJ1-4 | TRBV18 | . | CASSPGQGAQSEKLFF | TGTGCCAGCTCACCGGGCCAGGGGGCGCAGAGTGAAAAACTGTTTTTT
. | TRBJ2-3 | TRBV4-1 | . | CASSQGASGTDTQYF | TGCGCCAGCAGCCAAGGTGCTAGCGGCACAGATACGCAGTATTTT
. | TRBJ1-3 | TRBV28 | . | CASIQGSGNTIYF | TGTGCCAGCATCCAGGGATCAGGAAACACCATATATTTT
TRBD1 | TRBJ1-2 | TRBV2 | . | CASSEDGQGFNGYTF | TGTGCCAGCAGTGAAGACGGACAGGGGTTTAATGGCTACACCTTC
TRBD1 | TRBJ1-6 | TRBV7-2 | . | CASSNRGQGNSPLHF | TGTGCCAGCAGCAACCGGGGACAGGGGAATTCACCCCTCCACTTT
. | TRBJ1-2 | TRBV18 | . | CASSAGLFYGYTF | TGTGCCAGCTCAGCGGGACTCTTCTATGGCTACACCTTC
TRBD2 | TRBJ2-5 | TRBV5-1 | . | CASSPSSGGMETQYF | TGCGCCAGCAGCCCGTCTAGCGGGGGGATGGAGACCCAGTACTTC
. | TRBJ1-1 | TRBV27 | . | CASSFTGMAEAFF | TGTGCCAGCAGTTTCACAGGGATGGCTGAAGCTTTCTTT
. | TRBJ2-7 | TRBV19 | . | CASSIAGSGLSSYEQYF | TGTGCCAGTAGTATAGCGGGCAGCGGGTTGAGCTCCTACGAGCAGTACTTC
. | TRBJ1-5 | TRBV28 | . | CASSLPARVRSNQPQHF | TGTGCCAGCAGTTTACCCGCCAGGGTAAGAAGCAATCAGCCCCAGCATTTT
TRBD1 | TRBJ2-7 | TRBV5-1 | . | CASSLYLGTGDEQYF | TGCGCCAGCAGCTTGTATCTTGGGACAGGGGACGAGCAGTACTTC
. | TRBJ2-5 | TRBV11-2 | . | CASSSGRETQYF | TGTGCCAGCAGCTCCGGGAGAGAGACCCAGTACTTC
TRBD2 | TRBJ2-3 | TRBV28 | . | CASSLLSFGLAGGNTQYF | TGTGCCAGCAGTTTATTGAGTTTCGGACTAGCGGGGGGTAATACGCAGTATTTT
TRBD2 | TRBJ2-3 | TRBV6-5 | . | CASSHPAGGTDTQYF | TGTGCCAGCAGCCACCCAGCGGGGGGCACAGATACGCAGTATTTT
TRBD1 | TRBJ1-1 | TRBV12-3/TRBV12-4 | . | CASSRQGVEAFF | TGTGCCAGCAGCCGACAGGGCGTTGAAGCTTTCTTT
. | TRBJ1-4 | TRBV6-5 | . | CASSPRGAVNEKLFF | TGTGCCAGCAGTCCCCGCGGTGCCGTAAATGAAAAACTGTTTTTT
TRBD1 | TRBJ1-2 | TRBV29-1 | . | CSVTDRANYGYTF | TGCAGCGTTACCGACAGGGCAAACTATGGCTACACCTTC
TRBD1 | TRBJ1-1 | TRBV6-5 | . | CASSYSQTGGTEAFF | TGTGCCAGCAGTTACTCGCAGACAGGGGGCACTGAAGCTTTCTTT